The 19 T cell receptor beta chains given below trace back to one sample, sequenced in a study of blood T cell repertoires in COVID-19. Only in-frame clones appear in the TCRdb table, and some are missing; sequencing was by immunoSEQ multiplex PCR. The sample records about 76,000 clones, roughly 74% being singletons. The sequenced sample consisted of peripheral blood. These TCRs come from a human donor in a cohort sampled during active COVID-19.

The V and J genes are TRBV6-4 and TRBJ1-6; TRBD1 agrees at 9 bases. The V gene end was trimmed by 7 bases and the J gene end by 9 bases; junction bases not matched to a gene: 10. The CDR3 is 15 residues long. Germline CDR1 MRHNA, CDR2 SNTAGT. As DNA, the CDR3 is TGTGCCAGCACTCCCGATGGGACAGGGCCTTCACCCCTCCACTTT. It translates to CASTPDGTGPSPLHF.

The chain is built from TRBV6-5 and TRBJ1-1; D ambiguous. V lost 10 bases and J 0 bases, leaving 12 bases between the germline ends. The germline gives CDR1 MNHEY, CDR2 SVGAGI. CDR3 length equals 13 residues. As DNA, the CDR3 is TGTGCCATCCGCGTAATCATGAACACTGAAGCTTTCTTT. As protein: CAIRVIMNTEAFF.

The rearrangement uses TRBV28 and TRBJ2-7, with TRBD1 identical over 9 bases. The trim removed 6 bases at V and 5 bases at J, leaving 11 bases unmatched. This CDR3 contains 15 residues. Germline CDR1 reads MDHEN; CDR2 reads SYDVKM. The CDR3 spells CASRQTGGMSHEQYF. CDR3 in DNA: TGTGCCAGCAGACAAACAGGGGGCATGTCCCACGAGCAGTACTTC. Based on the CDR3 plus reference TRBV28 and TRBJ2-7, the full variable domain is DVKVTQSSRYLVKRTGEKVFLECVQDMDHENMFWYRQDPGLGLRLIYFSYDVKMKEKGDIPEGYSVSREKKERFSLILESASTNQTSMYLCASRQTGGMSHEQYFGPGTRLTVT.

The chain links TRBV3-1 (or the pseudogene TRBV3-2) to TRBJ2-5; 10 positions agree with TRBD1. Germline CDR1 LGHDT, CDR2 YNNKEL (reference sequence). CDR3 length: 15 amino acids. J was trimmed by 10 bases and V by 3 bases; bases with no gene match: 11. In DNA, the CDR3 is TGTGCCAGCAGCCATAGGGGGACAGGGGCAAAGGGCCAGTACTTC. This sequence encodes CASSHRGTGAKGQYF.

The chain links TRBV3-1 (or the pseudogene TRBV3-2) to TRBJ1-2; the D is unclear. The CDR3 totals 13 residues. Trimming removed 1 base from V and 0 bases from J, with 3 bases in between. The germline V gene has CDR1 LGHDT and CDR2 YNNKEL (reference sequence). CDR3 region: CASSQAANYGYTF. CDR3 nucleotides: TGTGCCAGCAGCCAAGCCGCTAACTATGGCTACACCTTC.

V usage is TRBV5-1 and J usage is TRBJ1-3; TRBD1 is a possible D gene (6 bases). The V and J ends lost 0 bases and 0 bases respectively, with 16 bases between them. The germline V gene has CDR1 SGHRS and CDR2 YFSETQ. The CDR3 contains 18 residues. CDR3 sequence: CASSLVPPRGGSGNTIYF. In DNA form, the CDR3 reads TGCGCCAGCAGCTTGGTTCCGCCGAGGGGGGGCTCTGGAAACACCATATATTTT.

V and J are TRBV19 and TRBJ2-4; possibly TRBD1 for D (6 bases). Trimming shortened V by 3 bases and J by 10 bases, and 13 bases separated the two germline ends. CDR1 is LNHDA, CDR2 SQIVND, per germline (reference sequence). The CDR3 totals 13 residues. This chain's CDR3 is CASSIGAGDIQYF. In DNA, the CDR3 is TGTGCCAGTAGTATTGGGGCAGGGGATATTCAGTACTTC.

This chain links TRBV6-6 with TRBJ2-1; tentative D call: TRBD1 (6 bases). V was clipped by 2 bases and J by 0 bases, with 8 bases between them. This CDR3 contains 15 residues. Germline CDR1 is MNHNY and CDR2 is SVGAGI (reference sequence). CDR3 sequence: CASSYRTDSYNEQFF. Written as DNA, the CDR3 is TGTGCCAGCAGTTACAGGACAGACTCCTACAATGAGCAGTTCTTC.

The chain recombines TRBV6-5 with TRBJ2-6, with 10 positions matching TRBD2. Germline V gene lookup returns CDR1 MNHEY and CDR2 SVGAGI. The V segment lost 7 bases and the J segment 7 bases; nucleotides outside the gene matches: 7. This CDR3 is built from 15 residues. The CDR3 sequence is CASMPIAGGANVLTF. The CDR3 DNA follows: TGTGCCAGCATGCCGATAGCGGGAGGAGCCAACGTCCTGACTTTC.

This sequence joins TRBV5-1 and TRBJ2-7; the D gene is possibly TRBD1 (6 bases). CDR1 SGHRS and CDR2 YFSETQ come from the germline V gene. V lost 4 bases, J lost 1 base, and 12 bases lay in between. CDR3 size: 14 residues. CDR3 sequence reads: CASSTGTGSYEQYF. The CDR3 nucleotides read TGCGCCAGCAGCACAGGGACGGGATCCTACGAGCAGTACTTC.

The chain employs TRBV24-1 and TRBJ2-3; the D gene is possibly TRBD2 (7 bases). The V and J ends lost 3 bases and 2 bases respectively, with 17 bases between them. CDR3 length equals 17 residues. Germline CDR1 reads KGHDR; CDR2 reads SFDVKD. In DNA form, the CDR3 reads TGTGCCACCAGTGATCGGACAGCGGGACCCCTCACAGATACGCAGTATTTT. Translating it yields CATSDRTAGPLTDTQYF.

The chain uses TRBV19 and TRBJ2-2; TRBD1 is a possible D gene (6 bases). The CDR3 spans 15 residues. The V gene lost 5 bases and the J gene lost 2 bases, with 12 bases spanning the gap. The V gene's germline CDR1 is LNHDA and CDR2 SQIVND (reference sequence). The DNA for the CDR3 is TGTGCCAGTAGTCCGGGGACACCCAACACCGGGGAGCTGTTTTTT. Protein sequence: CASSPGTPNTGELFF.

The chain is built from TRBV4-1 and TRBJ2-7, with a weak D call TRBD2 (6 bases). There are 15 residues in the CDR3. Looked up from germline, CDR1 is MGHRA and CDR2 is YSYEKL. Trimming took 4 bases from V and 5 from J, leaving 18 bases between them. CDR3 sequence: CASSPTRDSGHEQYF. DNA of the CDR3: TGCGCCAGCAGCCCCACGAGGGATAGCGGCCACGAGCAGTACTTC.

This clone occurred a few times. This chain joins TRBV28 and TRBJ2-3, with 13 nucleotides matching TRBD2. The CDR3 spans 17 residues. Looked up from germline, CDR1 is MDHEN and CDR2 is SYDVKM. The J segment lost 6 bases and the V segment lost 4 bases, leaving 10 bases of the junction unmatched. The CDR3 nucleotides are TGTGCCAGCAGTTCCCAACTAGCGGGAGGGCCGCGGGATACGCAGTATTTT. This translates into CASSSQLAGGPRDTQYF.

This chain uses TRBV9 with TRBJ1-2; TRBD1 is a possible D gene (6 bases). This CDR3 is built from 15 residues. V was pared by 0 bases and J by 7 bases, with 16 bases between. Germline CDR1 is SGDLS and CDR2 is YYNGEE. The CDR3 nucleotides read TGTGCCAGCAGCGTAGACCGGACACCCAGGGGTGGCTACACCTTC. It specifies CASSVDRTPRGGYTF.

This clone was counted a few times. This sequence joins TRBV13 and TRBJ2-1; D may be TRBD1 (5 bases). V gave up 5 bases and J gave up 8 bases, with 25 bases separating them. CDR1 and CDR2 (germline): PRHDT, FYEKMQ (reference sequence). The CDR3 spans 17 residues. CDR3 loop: CASSHPLGLTLSYEQFF. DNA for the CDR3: TGTGCCAGCAGCCATCCCCTGGGGCTCACGCTATCCTATGAGCAGTTCTTC.

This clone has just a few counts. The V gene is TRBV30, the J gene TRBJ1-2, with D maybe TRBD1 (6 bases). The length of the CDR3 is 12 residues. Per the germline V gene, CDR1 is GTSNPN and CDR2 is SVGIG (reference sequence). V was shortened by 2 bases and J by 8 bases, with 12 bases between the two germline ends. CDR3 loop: CAWSRQGQGYTF. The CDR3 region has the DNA TGTGCCTGGAGTCGCCAGGGACAAGGCTACACCTTC.

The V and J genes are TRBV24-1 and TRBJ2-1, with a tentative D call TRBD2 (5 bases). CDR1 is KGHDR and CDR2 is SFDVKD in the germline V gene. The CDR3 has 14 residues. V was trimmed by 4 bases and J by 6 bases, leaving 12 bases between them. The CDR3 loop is CATSDPTSFNEQFF. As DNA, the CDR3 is TGTGCCACCAGTGACCCCACTAGTTTCAATGAGCAGTTCTTC.

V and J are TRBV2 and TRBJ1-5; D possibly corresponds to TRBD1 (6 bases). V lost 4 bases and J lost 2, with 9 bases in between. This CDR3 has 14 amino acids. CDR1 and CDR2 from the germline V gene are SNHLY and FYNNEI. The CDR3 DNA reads TGTGCCAGCAGTGCCCGGACAGGCAATCAGCCCCAGCATTTT. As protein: CASSARTGNQPQHF.